This TCR beta chain was sequenced in a study of graft-versus-host responses after intestinal transplantation. Study context: Recipients had multivisceral, liver-intestinal, or isolated intestinal transplants. Anti-thymocyte globulin induction was given to all recipients, followed by tacrolimus and steroids for 2 to 3 years.

As regards this clone: The antigen remains undetermined.

Study results and caveats: GvH clones were identified in recipient marrow, with some first appearing in ileum or blood. Allograft graft-versus-host to host-versus-graft clonal ratios ran high in patients with graft-donor T cell macrochimerism.

Assay used: immunoSEQ multiplex PCR; TCRdb lists only in-frame clones, some missing. There are 14,000 or so clones in the sample; roughly 82% occur only once, and roughly 4% lies in the top ten. Lamina propria and intraepithelial lymphocytes were released by processing graft tissue. The germline gives CDR1 MDHEN, CDR2 SYDVKM. V lost 4 bases and J lost 0; bases outside the gene matches: 5. CDR3 size: 15 residues. The rearrangement uses TRBV28 and TRBJ2-7; TRBD1 agrees at 8 bases. Material: ileum tissue, obtained about 26 days after intestinal transplant. This sequence originates from a human patient who received an intestinal transplant, so some T cells may come from the graft donor. The CDR3 loop is CASSSRTGISYEQYV. The CDR3 DNA reads as TGTGCCAGCAGTTCCCGGACAGGGATCTCCTACGAGCAGTACGTC.